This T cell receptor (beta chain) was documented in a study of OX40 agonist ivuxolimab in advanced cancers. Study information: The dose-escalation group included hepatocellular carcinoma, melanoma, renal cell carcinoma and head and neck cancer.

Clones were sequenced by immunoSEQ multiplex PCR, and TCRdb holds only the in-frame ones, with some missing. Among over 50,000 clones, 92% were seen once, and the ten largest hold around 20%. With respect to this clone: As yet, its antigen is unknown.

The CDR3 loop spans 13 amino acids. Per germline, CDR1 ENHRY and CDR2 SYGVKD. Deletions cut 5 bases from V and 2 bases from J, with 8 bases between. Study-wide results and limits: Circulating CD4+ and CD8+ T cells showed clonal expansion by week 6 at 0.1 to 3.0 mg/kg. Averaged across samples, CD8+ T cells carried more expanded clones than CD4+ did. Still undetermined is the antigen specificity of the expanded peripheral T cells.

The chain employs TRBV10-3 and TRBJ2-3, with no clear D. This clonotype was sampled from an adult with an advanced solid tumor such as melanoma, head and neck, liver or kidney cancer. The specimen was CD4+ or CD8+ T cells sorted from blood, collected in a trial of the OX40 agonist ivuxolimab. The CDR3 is CAISWDDTDTQYF. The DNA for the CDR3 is TGTGCCATCAGTTGGGATGACACAGATACGCAGTATTTT.